Sequencing of this T cell receptor (beta chain) was carried out in a study of blood T cell repertoires in COVID-19. Study context: The United States, Italy and Spain were the sources of the acute and convalescent COVID-19 samples.

In this sample, this clone turned up once. The length of the CDR3 is 14 residues. Assay used: immunoSEQ multiplex PCR; TCRdb lists only in-frame clones, some missing. The data show about 270,000 clones, 86% seen once. This chain uses TRBV21-1 with TRBJ2-1; TRBD2, the table's D call, lacks a check against the DNA. TRBV21-1 is designated a pseudogene. This receptor was obtained from a woman under 40 with COVID-19, enrolled during active disease. Material: peripheral blood. The CDR3 reads CASSPLRTEGEQFF. CDR3 in DNA: TGTGCCAGCAGCCCGCTAAGAACAGAGGGTGAGCAGTTCTTC.